This T cell receptor (beta chain) was profiled in a study of Graves' ophthalmopathy and Graves' hyperthyroidism. Study-wide findings and caveats: The model achieved 70.59% sensitivity and roughly 79% specificity for ophthalmopathy progression. Between ophthalmopathy and stable hyperthyroidism, a 13-signature model drew a separation with around 88% sensitivity and about 80% specificity.

The CDR3 has 16 residues. Germline-derived CDR1 and CDR2 are MNHNS and SASEGT. The V and J ends lost 3 bases and 3 bases respectively, with 15 bases between them. This clonotype was seen repeatedly, ten times or more. The antigen is undetermined. Beta-chain TCR CDR3 regions were amplified from RNA transcripts. HTBI primers served in a first-round RT-PCR, which a second-round multiplex PCR followed. TCRdb reprocessed the multiplex PCR reads via MiXCR and lists one record per CDR3 protein. The sample holds 600,000 to 650,000 distinct CDR3 sequences, 22% seen once. Source material: peripheral blood. J is TRBJ1-5 and V is TRBV6-1, with D possibly being TRBD1 (6 bases). The TCR comes from a woman aged 18-30 years with stable Graves' hyperthyroidism. Some clones in this sample may be carry-over from other donors' samples. CDR3 in amino acids: CASSDTFTGINQPQHF. DNA of the CDR3: TGTGCCAGCAGTGACACGTTCACAGGGATCAATCAGCCCCAGCATTTT.